Listed below are T cell receptor beta chains from one sample, sequenced in a study of cytomegalovirus exposure and HLA in healthy donors. Produced via immunoSEQ multiplex PCR; TCRdb's table is partial and in-frame only. The data show about 160,000 clones, about nine tenths seen once. Sequences were obtained from PBMCs. The receptors here all came from a woman under 30 in good health and CMV-seropositive. The CDR3 runs from the conserved cysteine through the conserved F or W. The order of the fields is V gene, clone size, J gene, D gene, CDR3 protein, CDR3 DNA. D genes are given only for firm matches. Size is omitted from some rows. Given values are once, few, many or a class for expanded clones.

V gene: TRBV5-4
clone size: NA
J gene: TRBJ1-3
D gene: NA
CDR3 protein: CASSPGYSGNTIYF
CDR3 DNA: TGTGCCAGCAGCCCCGGGTACTCTGGAAACACCATATATTTT

V gene: TRBV5-4
clone size: NA
J gene: TRBJ2-7
D gene: TRBD2
CDR3 protein: CASSLVPSGSYEQYF
CDR3 DNA: TGTGCCAGCAGCTTGGTTCCCAGCGGGAGCTACGAGCAGTACTTC

V gene: TRBV5-6
clone size: NA
J gene: TRBJ1-1
D gene: NA
CDR3 protein: CASSFFGEEAFF
CDR3 DNA: TGTGCCAGCAGCTTCTTCGGTGAGGAAGCTTTCTTT

V gene: TRBV27
clone size: NA
J gene: TRBJ2-7
D gene: TRBD1
CDR3 protein: CASWTGDSYEQYF
CDR3 DNA: TGTGCCAGCTGGACAGGGGATTCCTACGAGCAGTACTTC

V gene: TRBV10-1
clone size: NA
J gene: TRBJ2-1
D gene: NA
CDR3 protein: CASSEPGNYNEQFF
CDR3 DNA: TGCGCCAGCAGTGAGCCAGGGAACTACAATGAGCAGTTCTTC

V gene: TRBV7-2
clone size: NA
J gene: TRBJ1-2
D gene: NA
CDR3 protein: CASSQLTGLVGGYTF
CDR3 DNA: TGTGCCAGCAGCCAACTCACAGGGTTGGTCGGTGGCTACACCTTC

V gene: TRBV7-2
clone size: NA
J gene: TRBJ2-7
D gene: NA
CDR3 protein: CASSLRSLALLYEQYF
CDR3 DNA: TGTGCCAGCAGCTTACGTTCGCTAGCGTTATTATACGAGCAGTACTTC

V gene: TRBV6-5
clone size: NA
J gene: TRBJ1-2
D gene: NA
CDR3 protein: CASSYRAQGDYGYTF
CDR3 DNA: TGTGCCAGCAGTTACAGGGCGCAAGGGGACTATGGCTACACCTTC

V gene: TRBV28
clone size: NA
J gene: TRBJ1-1
D gene: NA
CDR3 protein: CASSLTAVLEAFF
CDR3 DNA: TGTGCCAGCAGTTTAACAGCGGTGCTTGAAGCTTTCTTT

V gene: TRBV11-2
clone size: NA
J gene: TRBJ1-1
D gene: TRBD1
CDR3 protein: CASSPRGQTEAFF
CDR3 DNA: TGTGCCAGCAGCCCCAGGGGGCAAACTGAAGCTTTCTTT

V gene: TRBV7-8
clone size: once
J gene: TRBJ2-5
D gene: TRBD2
CDR3 protein: CASSQGTSLGETQYF
CDR3 DNA: TGTGCCAGCAGCCAGGGGACTAGCTTAGGGGAGACCCAGTACTTC

V gene: TRBV1
clone size: NA
J gene: TRBJ2-3
D gene: NA
CDR3 protein: CTSSGTGRKTDTQYF
CDR3 DNA: TGCACCAGCAGCGGGACCGGGAGGAAGACAGATACGCAGTATTTT

V gene: TRBV2
clone size: NA
J gene: TRBJ1-2
D gene: NA
CDR3 protein: CASSADYGYTF
CDR3 DNA: TGTGCCAGCAGTGCGGACTATGGCTACACCTTC

V gene: TRBV4-3
clone size: NA
J gene: TRBJ1-1
D gene: NA
CDR3 protein: CASSQDWQSNTEAFF
CDR3 DNA: TGCGCCAGCAGCCAAGATTGGCAGTCAAACACTGAAGCTTTCTTT

V gene: TRBV30
clone size: NA
J gene: TRBJ2-1
D gene: NA
CDR3 protein: CAWSVLGTDYNEQFF
CDR3 DNA: TGTGCCTGGAGTGTACTTGGGACTGACTACAATGAGCAGTTCTTC

V gene: TRBV18
clone size: NA
J gene: TRBJ1-3
D gene: NA
CDR3 protein: CASSPTGDTSGNTIYF
CDR3 DNA: TGTGCCAGCTCACCAACCGGGGACACCTCTGGAAACACCATATATTTT

V gene: TRBV4-1
clone size: NA
J gene: TRBJ2-7
D gene: TRBD2
CDR3 protein: CASSPWTSGLSYEQYF
CDR3 DNA: TGCGCCAGCAGCCCTTGGACTAGCGGATTGTCCTACGAGCAGTACTTC

V gene: TRBV9
clone size: NA
J gene: TRBJ1-3
D gene: TRBD1
CDR3 protein: CASSVDRASSGNTIYF
CDR3 DNA: TGTGCCAGCAGCGTCGACAGGGCGAGCTCTGGAAACACCATATATTTT

V gene: TRBV15
clone size: NA
J gene: TRBJ2-6
D gene: NA
CDR3 protein: CATSKRVVGANVLTF
CDR3 DNA: TGTGCCACCAGTAAACGGGTTGTCGGGGCCAACGTCCTGACTTTC

V gene: TRBV5-1
clone size: NA
J gene: TRBJ2-1
D gene: TRBD2
CDR3 protein: CASSLVLAEYNEQFF
CDR3 DNA: TGCGCCAGCAGCTTGGTTCTAGCGGAATACAATGAGCAGTTCTTC

V gene: TRBV5-6
clone size: NA
J gene: TRBJ2-7
D gene: NA
CDR3 protein: CASSSNWGTGSYEQYF
CDR3 DNA: TGTGCCAGCAGCTCGAACTGGGGAACAGGATCCTACGAGCAGTACTTC

V gene: TRBV28
clone size: NA
J gene: TRBJ1-2
D gene: NA
CDR3 protein: CASSSRASGSGGYTF
CDR3 DNA: TGTGCCAGCAGTAGCCGGGCCTCAGGCTCGGGAGGCTACACCTTC

V gene: TRBV5-1
clone size: NA
J gene: TRBJ2-2
D gene: NA
CDR3 protein: CASSYRVGGSTGELFF
CDR3 DNA: TGCGCCAGCAGCTATCGAGTCGGGGGAAGCACCGGGGAGCTGTTTTTT

V gene: TRBV5-1
clone size: NA
J gene: TRBJ1-1
D gene: NA
CDR3 protein: CASRRRYVGTEAFF
CDR3 DNA: TGCGCCAGCCGCCGCAGGTACGTGGGCACTGAAGCTTTCTTT

V gene: TRBV6-1
clone size: NA
J gene: TRBJ2-6
D gene: TRBD1
CDR3 protein: CASSEDRVGANVLTF
CDR3 DNA: TGTGCCAGCAGTGAGGACAGGGTCGGGGCCAACGTCCTGACTTTC

V gene: TRBV30
clone size: NA
J gene: TRBJ2-7
D gene: TRBD1
CDR3 protein: CAWSLGQSYEQYF
CDR3 DNA: TGTGCCTGGAGTCTGGGACAGTCCTACGAGCAGTACTTC

V gene: TRBV11-2
clone size: NA
J gene: TRBJ2-2
D gene: TRBD1
CDR3 protein: CASSLPRGTGANTGELFF
CDR3 DNA: TGTGCCAGCAGCTTACCCCGAGGGACAGGAGCGAACACCGGGGAGCTGTTTTTT